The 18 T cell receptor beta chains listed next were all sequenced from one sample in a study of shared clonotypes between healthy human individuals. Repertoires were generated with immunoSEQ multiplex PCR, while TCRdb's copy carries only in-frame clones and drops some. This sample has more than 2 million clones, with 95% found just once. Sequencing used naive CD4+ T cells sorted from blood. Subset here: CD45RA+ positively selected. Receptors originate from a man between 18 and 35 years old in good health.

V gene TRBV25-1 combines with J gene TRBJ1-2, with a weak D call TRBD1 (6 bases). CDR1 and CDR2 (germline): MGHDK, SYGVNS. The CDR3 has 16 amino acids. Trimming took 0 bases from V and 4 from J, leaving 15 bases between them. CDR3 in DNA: TGTGCCAGCAGTGAATACCCGGGGGGGCAGGGCTATGGCTACACCTTC. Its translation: CASSEYPGGQGYGYTF.

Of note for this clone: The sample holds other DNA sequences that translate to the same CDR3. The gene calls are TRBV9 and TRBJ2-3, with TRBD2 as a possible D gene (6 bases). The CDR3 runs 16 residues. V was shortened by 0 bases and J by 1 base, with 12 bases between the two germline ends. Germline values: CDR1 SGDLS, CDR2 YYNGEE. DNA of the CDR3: TGTGCCAGCAGCGTAGCGGAAGGGGAGGGCACAGATACGCAGTATTTT. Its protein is CASSVAEGEGTDTQYF.

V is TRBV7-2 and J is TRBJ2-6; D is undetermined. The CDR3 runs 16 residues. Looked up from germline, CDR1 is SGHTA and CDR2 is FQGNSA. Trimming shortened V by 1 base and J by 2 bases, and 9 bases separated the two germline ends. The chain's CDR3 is CASSLVSIPGANVLTF. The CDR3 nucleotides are TGTGCCAGCAGCTTAGTAAGCATTCCTGGGGCCAACGTCCTGACTTTC.

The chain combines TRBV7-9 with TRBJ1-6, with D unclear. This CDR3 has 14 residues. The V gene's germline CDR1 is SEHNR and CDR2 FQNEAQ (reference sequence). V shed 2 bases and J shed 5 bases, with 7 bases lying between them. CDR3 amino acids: CASSLLLDNSPLHF. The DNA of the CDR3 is TGTGCCAGCAGCTTACTTTTAGATAATTCACCCCTCCACTTT.

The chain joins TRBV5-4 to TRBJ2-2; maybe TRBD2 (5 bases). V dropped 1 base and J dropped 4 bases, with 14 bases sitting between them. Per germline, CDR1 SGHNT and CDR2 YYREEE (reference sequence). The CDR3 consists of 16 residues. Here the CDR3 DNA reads TGTGCCAGCAGCTTGAGGGAGAGTGGTAGCACCGGGGAGCTGTTTTTT. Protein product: CASSLRESGSTGELFF.

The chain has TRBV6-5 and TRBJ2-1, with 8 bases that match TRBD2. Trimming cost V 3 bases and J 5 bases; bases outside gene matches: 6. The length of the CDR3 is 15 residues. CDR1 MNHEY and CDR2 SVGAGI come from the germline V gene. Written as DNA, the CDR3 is TGTGCCAGCAGTTATCGGGAGGGTCTGAACAATGAGCAGTTCTTC. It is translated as CASSYREGLNNEQFF.

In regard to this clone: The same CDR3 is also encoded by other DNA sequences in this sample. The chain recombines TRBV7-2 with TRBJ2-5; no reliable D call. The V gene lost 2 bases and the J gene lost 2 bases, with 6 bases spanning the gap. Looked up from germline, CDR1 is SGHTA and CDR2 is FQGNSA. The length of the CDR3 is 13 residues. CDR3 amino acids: CASSLSVQETQYF. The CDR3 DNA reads TGTGCCAGCAGCTTATCGGTGCAAGAGACCCAGTACTTC. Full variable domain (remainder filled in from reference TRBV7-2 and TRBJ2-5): GAGVSQSPSNKVTEKGKDVELRCDPISGHTALYWYRQSLGQGLEFLIYFQGNSAPDKSGLPSDRFSAERTGGSVSTLTIQRTQQEDSAVYLCASSLSVQETQYFGPGTRLLVL.

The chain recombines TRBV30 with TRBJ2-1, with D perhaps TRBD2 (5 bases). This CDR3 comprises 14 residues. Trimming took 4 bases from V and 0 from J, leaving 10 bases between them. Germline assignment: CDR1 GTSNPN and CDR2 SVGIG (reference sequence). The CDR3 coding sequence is TGTGCCTGGATACTGGACTTCTCCTACAATGAGCAGTTCTTC. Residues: CAWILDFSYNEQFF.

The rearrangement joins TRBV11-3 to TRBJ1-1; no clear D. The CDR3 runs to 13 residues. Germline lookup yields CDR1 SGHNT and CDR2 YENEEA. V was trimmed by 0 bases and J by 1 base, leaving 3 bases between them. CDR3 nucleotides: TGTGCCAGCAGCTTAGACAGGAACACTGAAGCTTTCTTT. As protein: CASSLDRNTEAFF.

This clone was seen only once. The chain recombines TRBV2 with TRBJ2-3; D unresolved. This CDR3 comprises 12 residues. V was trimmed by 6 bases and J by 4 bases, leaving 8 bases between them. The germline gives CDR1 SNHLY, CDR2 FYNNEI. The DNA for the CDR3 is TGTGCCAGCAGACCCGCCTCAGATACGCAGTATTTT. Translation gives CASRPASDTQYF.

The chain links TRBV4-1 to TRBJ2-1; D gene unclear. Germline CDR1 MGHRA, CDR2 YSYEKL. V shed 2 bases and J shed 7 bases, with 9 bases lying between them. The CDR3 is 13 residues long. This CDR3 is CASSQPGSNEQFF. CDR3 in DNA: TGCGCCAGCAGCCAACCGGGCTCGAATGAGCAGTTCTTC.

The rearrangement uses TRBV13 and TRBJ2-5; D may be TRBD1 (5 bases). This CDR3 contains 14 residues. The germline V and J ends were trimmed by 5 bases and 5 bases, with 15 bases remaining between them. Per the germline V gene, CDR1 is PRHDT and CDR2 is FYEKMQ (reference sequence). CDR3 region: CASSTREEQETQYF. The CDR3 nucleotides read TGTGCCAGCAGCACCAGGGAAGAGCAGGAGACCCAGTACTTC. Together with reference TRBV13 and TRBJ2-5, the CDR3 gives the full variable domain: AAGVIQSPRHLIKEKRETATLKCYPIPRHDTVYWYQQGPGQDPQFLISFYEKMQSDKGSIPDRFSAQQFSDYHSELNMSSLELGDSALYFCASSTREEQETQYFGPGTRLLVL.

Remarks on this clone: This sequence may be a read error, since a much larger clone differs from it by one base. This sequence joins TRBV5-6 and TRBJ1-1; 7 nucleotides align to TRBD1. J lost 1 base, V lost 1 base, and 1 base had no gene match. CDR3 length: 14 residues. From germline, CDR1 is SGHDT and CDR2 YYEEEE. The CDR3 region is CASSLTGANTEAFF. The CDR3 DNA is TGTGCCAGCAGCTTGACAGGGGCGAACACTGAAGCTTTCTTT.

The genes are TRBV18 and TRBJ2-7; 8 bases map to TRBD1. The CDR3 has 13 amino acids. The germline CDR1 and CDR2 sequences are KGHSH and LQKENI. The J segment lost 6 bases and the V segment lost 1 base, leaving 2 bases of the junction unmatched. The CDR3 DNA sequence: TGTGCCAGCTCACCACTGGACAGGGCCGAGCAGTACTTC. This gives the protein CASSPLDRAEQYF.

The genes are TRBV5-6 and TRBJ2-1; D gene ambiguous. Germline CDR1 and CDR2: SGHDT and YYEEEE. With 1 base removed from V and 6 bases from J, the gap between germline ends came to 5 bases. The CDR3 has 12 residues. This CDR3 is CASSLSVNEQFF. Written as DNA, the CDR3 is TGTGCCAGCAGCTTGTCAGTCAATGAGCAGTTCTTC.

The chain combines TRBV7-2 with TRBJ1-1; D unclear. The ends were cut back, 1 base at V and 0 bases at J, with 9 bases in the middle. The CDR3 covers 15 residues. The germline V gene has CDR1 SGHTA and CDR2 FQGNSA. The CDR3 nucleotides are TGTGCCAGCAGCTTAGACCGGTCGGTGAACACTGAAGCTTTCTTT. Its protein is CASSLDRSVNTEAFF.

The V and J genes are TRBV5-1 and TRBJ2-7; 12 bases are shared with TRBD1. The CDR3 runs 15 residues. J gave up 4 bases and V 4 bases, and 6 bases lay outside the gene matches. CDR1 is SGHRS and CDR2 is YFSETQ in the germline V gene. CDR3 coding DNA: TGCGCCAGCAGCGTTGGGACAGGGGGCAAGTACGAGCAGTACTTC. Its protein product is CASSVGTGGKYEQYF.

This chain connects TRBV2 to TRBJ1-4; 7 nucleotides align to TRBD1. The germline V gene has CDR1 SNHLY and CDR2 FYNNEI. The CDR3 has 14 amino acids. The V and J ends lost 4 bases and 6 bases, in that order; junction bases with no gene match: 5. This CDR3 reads CASSGRDRHEKLFF. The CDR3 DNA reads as TGTGCCAGCAGTGGAAGGGACAGACATGAAAAACTGTTTTTT.